This record concerns one TCR beta chain sequence. This clonotype appeared a single time. Its antigen remains unidentified. The sample holds no much larger clone one base away, and base qualities are not on file. A single read offers scant evidence. This entry comes from a study of CD8 T cells in Susac syndrome (dated by TCRdb to about 2019). In the study overall: The study used repertoire sequencing to test whether antigen drove CD8+ T cell activation and differentiation in Susac syndrome. General conclusions and limits of the study: The number of individuals in the TCR sequencing and HLA analysis was recognized as being relatively small.

RNA was extracted using the RNeasy kit, and about 0.5 to 1 microgram was reverse transcribed with random hexamers. The immunoSEQ multiplex PCR assay, covering 54 Vbeta and 13 Jbeta segments, was used to amplify TCR beta CDR3 regions. PCR amplification bias was corrected using a synthetic template baseline for primer optimization and computational correction. Turning to the authors' computational methods: Reads were annotated to V, D and J genes according to IMGT and were analyzed with immunoSEQ Analyzer, with only productive sequences retained. Clonality was computed as one minus Shannon entropy normalized by log2 of the number of productive unique sequences. For each patient and control, public and private clones were evaluated among the 100 most prevalent clones. Susac-specific clones were defined as absent from healthy and MS cohorts, 850 to 1,300 published viral clones and other ImmuneACCESS disease sequences. TCRdb redid the processing of the public reads, applying fastp at Q25 and MiXCR, and retained in-frame beta chains. A single entry per CDR3 protein holds the most common genes and DNA from its merged rows. For this entry, the V and J calls and clone size follow TCRdb and not the study's own pipeline. For this sample there are roughly 120,000 distinct CDR3 sequences; about 95% appear just once. The ten largest clonotypes hold 0.095% to 0.1% of the sample.

Peripheral blood CD8+ and CD4+ T cells from healthy donors, Susac syndrome patients and multiple sclerosis patients were profiled by high-throughput TCR beta sequencing. The healthy donors served as controls matched for age and sex. Bulk CD8+ and CD4+ T cells were purified by magnetic negative isolation, whereas CD8+ TEMRA cells were enriched by FACS. Blood was drawn into EDTA tubes, processed within 24 hours, and PBMCs were isolated by density gradient centrifugation. PBMCs intended for TCR sequencing were cryopreserved in liquid nitrogen and were subsequently thawed in a 37 degrees C water bath. The sorted or isolated CD4+, CD8+ and CD8+ TEMRA cells had a purity of 90% or higher. The CDR3 has 17 amino acids, counting the end cysteine and phenylalanine. Of all the DNA, just the CDR3 is kept, 51 bases in frame from base 1. Sequences SGDLS (CDR1) and YYNGEE (CDR2) are obtained from the germline V gene. V is shortened by 3 bases, J by 5 bases, and the region joining them spans 22 bases.

This clonotype was obtained from a human donor in good health. In this chain, TRBV9 is recombined with TRBJ2-3; D gene: possibly TRBD2, on 7 matching bases. Sample: CD4+ T cells from PBMCs. The base sequence is TGTGCCAGCAGCGCAGGGGCCCTAGCGGCCGGGGGAGATACGCAGTATTTT. Its coded protein is CASSAGALAAGGDTQYF.